This paragraph reports one T cell receptor beta chain. This receptor's antigen is unknown. No much larger clone is present one base from it, and per-base qualities are unavailable. This entry is derived from a study of T cells after yellow fever vaccination (dated by TCRdb to the late 2010s). Context from the whole study: Libraries from fractions with low cell numbers were prepared with the SMART-Seq v4 Ultra Low Input RNA kit. To follow T-cell clones before and after primary and booster YFV17D yellow fever vaccination, bulk TCR alpha and beta repertoires were sequenced over time. Two healthy male donors, one aged 18 to 29 and one aged 30 to 40 years, made up the cohort. Bulk PBMC replicates and cell subsets were isolated from blood drawn at multiple timepoints before and after both primary and secondary immunization. General conclusions and limits of the study: Computational filtering was needed because FACS-sorted repertoires could contain abundant contaminating clonotypes from the bulk population. After the booster, most of the clones that had expanded following primary vaccination were detected again (around 97% of CD4 and 85% to 90% of CD8), which suggests that memory was broadly maintained. Compared with the primary T-cell response, the secondary T-cell response was faster but weaker, reaching its peak on day 5 rather than on day 15. The study included only a couple of donors, which limits how far the findings can be generalized. A small fraction of clonotypes showed up in both the CD4 and CD8 compartments, probably as a result of convergent recombination.

TCR cDNA was synthesized by 5'RACE template switching, through which a universal primer site and unique molecular identifiers were introduced. Priming of cDNA synthesis was performed from both the TCR alpha and TCR beta constant segments. Libraries were amplified in two PCR steps, with sample barcodes and sequencing adapters added in the second step. Sequencing of libraries was performed on Illumina HiSeq 2500 (2x100 bp) or NovaSeq (2x150 bp). From the authors' description of their analysis: MIGEC was used to demultiplex reads and collapse the reads into UMI consensus sequences, and MiXCR was used for V(D)J alignment. Vaccine-responding clonotypes were identified with edgeR using replicate PBMC samples, with FDR below 0.01 and a log2 fold change above 5 up to day 15 being required. Each bulk clonotype received a CD4 or CD8 identity based on whether the sequenced CD4 or CD8 repertoire contained that clonotype at higher abundance. The public reads were quality trimmed at Q25 with fastp and then assembled into clones with MiXCR by TCRdb, keeping productive beta chains. Each record represents a unique CDR3 protein, reported with the most common genes and DNA among its rows. TCRdb, not the original authors, processed these V and J calls. The sample data list some 600,000 distinct CDR3 sequences, and about 17% of these were observed just once. The ten largest make up roughly 17% of the sample.

Reading the label with the study, this specimen's treatment or condition is: live attenuated yellow fever vaccine strain. At each blood-draw timepoint, two biological replicates of bulk PBMCs were collected. PBMCs were isolated from peripheral blood using a standard Ficoll-Paque protocol. TriZol was used to extract RNA from bulk PBMCs, from CD4 and CD8 fractions, and from dextramer-positive and dextramer-negative fractions. The sample consisted of PBMCs, taken about 5 days after the first yellow fever vaccination. The receptor was isolated from a man aged 18 to 29 who received the YFV17D yellow fever vaccine.

The sequenced DNA: TGTGCCAGCAGTCCGATACAAGGTTATGGCTACACCTTC. Translated, it gives CASSPIQGYGYTF. The chain is assembled from TRBV12-3 or TRBV12-4 and TRBJ1-2; the D gene remains uncertain. Trimming costs V 5 bases and J 5 bases, and their ends lie 12 bases apart. The CDR3 numbers 13 residues from cysteine through phenylalanine. Solely the CDR3 DNA is kept, with 39 bases framed from the first base.